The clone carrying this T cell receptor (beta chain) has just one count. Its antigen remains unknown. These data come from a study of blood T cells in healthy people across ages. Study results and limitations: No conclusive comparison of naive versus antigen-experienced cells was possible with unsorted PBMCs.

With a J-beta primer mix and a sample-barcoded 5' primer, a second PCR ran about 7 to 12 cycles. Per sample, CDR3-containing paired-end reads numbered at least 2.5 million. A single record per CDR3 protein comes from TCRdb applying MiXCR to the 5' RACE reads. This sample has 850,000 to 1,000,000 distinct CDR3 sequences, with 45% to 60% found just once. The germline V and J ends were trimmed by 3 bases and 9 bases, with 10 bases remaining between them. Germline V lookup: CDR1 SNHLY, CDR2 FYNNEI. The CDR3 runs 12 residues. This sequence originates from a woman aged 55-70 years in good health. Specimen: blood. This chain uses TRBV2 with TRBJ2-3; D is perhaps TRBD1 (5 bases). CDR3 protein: CASSEGPETQYF. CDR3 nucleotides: TGTGCCAGCAGTGAGGGGCCGGAGACGCAGTATTTT.